Included here is one T cell receptor (beta chain) sequence, with context. The specificity of this receptor is unknown. No base quality information exists; no much larger clone differs at one position. CDR1 and CDR2, per the germline V gene, are SGHRS and YFSETQ. The cysteine opens and the phenylalanine closes a CDR3 of 16 amino acids. The CDR3 DNA has 48 bases and is translated from base 1. Ends trimmed: V by 0 bases, J by 2 bases; bases unmatched to a gene: 1. Library construction relied on the immunoSEQ multiplex PCR assay. What TCRdb holds here is the immuneACCESS table cut down to in-frame rearrangements. Part of the clones is not present; checked against another copy, under half of the missing clones reflect an unresolved V gene, and the others are unexplained. The sample contains more than 65,000 clones, approximately 96% of them found a single time. The ten largest clones represent around 0.28% of the sample.

These data come from a study of technical replicates of blood from several donors (TCRdb year 2017). The receptor's source is a human donor in good health. The sequence links TRBV5-1 to TRBJ2-3; TRBD2 agrees with 12 junctional bases. The sequenced sample consisted of T cells isolated from PBMCs. The DNA sequence is TGCGCCAGCAGCTTGGGGACTAGCGGGAACACAGATACGCAGTATTTT. The encoded protein is CASSLGTSGNTDTQYF.